This TCR beta chain comes out of a study of blood T cell repertoires in COVID-19. The germline V gene has CDR1 GTSNPN and CDR2 SVGIG (reference sequence). This CDR3 is built from 12 residues. V lost 1 base to trimming and J lost 10 bases; unmatched junction nucleotides: 5. Sequencing used immunoSEQ multiplex PCR; TCRdb keeps in-frame clones, though not all of them. The sample lists 200,000 to 250,000 clones, 88% occurring once. The sequence was obtained from a woman between 50 and 59 years old with acute COVID-19. J is TRBJ1-2 and V is TRBV30; TRBD1 matches at 8 bases. The material sequenced was PBMCs or T cells enriched from blood (not recorded which). CDR3 loop: CAWSAQTGAYTF. In DNA form, the CDR3 reads TGTGCCTGGAGTGCACAGACAGGGGCCTACACCTTC.